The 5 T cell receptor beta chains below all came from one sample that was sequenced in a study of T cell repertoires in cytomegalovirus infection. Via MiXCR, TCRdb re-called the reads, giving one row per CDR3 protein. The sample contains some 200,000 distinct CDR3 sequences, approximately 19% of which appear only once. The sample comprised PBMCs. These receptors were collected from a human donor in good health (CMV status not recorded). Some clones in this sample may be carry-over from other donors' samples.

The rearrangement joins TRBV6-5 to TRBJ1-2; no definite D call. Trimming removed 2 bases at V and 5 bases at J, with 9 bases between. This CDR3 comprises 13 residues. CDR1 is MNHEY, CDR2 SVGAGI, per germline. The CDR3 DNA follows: TGTGCCAGCAGTTACCCGCGAGGGTATGGCTACACCTTC. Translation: CASSYPRGYGYTF.

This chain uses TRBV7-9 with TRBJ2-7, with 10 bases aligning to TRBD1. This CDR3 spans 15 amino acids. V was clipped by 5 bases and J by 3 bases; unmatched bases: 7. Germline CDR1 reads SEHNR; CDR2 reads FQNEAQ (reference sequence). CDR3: CASSRGQGKGYEQYF. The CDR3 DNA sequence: TGTGCCAGCAGCCGGGGACAGGGGAAAGGCTACGAGCAGTACTTC.

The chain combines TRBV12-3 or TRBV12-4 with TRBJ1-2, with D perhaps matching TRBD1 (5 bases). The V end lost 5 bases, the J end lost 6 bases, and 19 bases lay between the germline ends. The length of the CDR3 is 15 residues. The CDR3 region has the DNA TGTGCCAGCAGTCCCACGGGGGGTTTGAGAGATGGCTACACCTTC. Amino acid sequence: CASSPTGGLRDGYTF.

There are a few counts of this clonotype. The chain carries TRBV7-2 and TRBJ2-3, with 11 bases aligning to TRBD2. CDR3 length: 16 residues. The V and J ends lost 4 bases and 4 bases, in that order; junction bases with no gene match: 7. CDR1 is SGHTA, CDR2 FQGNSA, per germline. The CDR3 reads CASSSSSGRAADTQYF. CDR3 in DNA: TGTGCCAGCAGCTCAAGTAGCGGGAGGGCGGCAGATACGCAGTATTTT.

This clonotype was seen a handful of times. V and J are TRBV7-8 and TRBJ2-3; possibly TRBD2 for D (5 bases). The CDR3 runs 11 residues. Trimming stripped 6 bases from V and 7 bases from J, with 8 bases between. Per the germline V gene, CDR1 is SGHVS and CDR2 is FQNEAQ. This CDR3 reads CASRERYTQYF. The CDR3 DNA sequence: TGTGCCAGCAGGGAGCGGTATACGCAGTATTTT.